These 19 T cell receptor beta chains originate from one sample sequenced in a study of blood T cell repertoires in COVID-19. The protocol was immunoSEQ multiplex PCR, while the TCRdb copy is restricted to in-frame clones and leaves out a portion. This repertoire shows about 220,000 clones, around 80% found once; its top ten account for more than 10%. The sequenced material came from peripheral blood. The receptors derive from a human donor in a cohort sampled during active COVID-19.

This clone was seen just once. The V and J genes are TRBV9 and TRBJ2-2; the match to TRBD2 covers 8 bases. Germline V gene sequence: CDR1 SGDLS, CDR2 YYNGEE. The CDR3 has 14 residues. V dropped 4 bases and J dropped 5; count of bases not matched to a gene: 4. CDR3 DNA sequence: TGTGCCAGCAGCCCTCGGGGGGGGACCGGGGAGCTGTTTTTT. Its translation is CASSPRGGTGELFF.

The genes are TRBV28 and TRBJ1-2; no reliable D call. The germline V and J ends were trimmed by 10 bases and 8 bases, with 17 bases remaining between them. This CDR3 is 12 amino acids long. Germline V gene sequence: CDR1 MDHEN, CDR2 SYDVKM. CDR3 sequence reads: CATVDPGRGYTF. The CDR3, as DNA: TGTGCCACCGTGGATCCCGGGAGAGGCTACACCTTC.

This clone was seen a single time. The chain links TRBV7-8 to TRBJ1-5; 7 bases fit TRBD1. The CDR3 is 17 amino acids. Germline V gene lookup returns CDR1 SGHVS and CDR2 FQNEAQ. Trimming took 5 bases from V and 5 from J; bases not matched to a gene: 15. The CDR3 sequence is CASSPRRWDSRYQPQHF. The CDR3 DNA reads TGTGCCAGCAGCCCTAGACGATGGGACAGTCGGTATCAGCCCCAGCATTTT.

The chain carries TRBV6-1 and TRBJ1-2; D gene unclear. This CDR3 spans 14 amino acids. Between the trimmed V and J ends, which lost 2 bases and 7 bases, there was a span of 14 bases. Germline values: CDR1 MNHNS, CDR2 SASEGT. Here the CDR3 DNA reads TGTGCCAGCAGTGAACATGGGTCACCGGGTGGCTACACCTTC. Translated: CASSEHGSPGGYTF.

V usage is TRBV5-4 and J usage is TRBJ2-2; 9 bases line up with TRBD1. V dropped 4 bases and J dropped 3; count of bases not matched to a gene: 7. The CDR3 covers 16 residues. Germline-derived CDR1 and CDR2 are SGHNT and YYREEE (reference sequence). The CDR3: CASSERTGADTGELFF. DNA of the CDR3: TGTGCCAGCAGCGAACGGACAGGGGCCGACACCGGGGAGCTGTTTTTT.

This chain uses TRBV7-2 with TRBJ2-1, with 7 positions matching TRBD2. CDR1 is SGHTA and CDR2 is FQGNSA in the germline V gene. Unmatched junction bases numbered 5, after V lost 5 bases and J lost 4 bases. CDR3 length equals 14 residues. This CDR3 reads CASSKREGYNEQFF. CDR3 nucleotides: TGTGCCAGCAGCAAGAGGGAGGGGTACAATGAGCAGTTCTTC. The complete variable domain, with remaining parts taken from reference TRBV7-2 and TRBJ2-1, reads GAGVSQSPSNKVTEKGKDVELRCDPISGHTALYWYRQSLGQGLEFLIYFQGNSAPDKSGLPSDRFSAERTGGSVSTLTIQRTQQEDSAVYLCASSKREGYNEQFFGPGTRLTVL.

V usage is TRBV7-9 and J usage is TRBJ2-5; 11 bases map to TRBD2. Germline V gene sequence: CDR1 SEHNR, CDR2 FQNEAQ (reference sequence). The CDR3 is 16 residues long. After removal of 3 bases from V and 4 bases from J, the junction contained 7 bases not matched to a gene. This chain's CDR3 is CASSLELAGVGETQYF. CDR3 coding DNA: TGTGCCAGCAGCTTGGAACTAGCGGGAGTGGGAGAGACCCAGTACTTC.

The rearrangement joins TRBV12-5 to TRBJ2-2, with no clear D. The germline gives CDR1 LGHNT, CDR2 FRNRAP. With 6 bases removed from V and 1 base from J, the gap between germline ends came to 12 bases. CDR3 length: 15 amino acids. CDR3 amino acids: CASGDWMGNTGELFF. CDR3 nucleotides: TGTGCTAGTGGCGACTGGATGGGGAACACCGGGGAGCTGTTTTTT.

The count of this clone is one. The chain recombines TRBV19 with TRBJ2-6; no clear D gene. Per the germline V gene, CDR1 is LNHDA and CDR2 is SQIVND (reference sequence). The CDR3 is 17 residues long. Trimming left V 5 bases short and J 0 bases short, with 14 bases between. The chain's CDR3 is CASSHPNSNSGANVLTF. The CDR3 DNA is TGTGCCAGTAGTCACCCTAACAGTAACTCTGGGGCCAACGTCCTGACTTTC. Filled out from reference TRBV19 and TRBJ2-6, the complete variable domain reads DGGITQSPKYLFRKEGQNVTLSCEQNLNHDAMYWYRQDPGQGLRLIYYSQIVNDFQKGDIAEGYSVSREKKESFPLTVTSAQKNPTAFYLCASSHPNSNSGANVLTFGAGSRLTVL.

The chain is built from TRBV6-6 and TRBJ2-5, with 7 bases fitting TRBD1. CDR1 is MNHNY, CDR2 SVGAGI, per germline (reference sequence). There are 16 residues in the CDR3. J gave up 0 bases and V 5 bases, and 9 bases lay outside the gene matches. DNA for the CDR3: TGTGCCAGCAGTACTGGGGAGAGGGGGCACCAAGAGACCCAGTACTTC. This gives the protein CASSTGERGHQETQYF.

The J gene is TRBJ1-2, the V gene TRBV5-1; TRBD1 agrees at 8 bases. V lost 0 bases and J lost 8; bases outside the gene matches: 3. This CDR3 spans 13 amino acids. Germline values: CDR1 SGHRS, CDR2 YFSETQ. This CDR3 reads CASSLGRGPGYTF. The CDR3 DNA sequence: TGCGCCAGCAGCTTGGGCAGGGGGCCGGGCTACACCTTC.

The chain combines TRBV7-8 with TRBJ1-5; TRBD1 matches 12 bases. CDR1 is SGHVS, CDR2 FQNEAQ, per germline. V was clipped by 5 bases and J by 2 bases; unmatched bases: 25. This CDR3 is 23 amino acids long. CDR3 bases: TGTGCCAGCAGCAGAGGGACAGGGGGCAAGAATAGCCTCCTCCCTAGCGGCAATCAGCCCCAGCATTTT. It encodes CASSRGTGGKNSLLPSGNQPQHF. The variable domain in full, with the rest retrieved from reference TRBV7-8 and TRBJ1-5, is GAGVSQSPRYKVAKRGQDVALRCDPISGHVSLFWYQQALGQGPEFLTYFQNEAQLDKSGLPSDRFFAERPEGSVSTLKIQRTQQEDSAVYLCASSRGTGGKNSLLPSGNQPQHFGDGTRLSIL.

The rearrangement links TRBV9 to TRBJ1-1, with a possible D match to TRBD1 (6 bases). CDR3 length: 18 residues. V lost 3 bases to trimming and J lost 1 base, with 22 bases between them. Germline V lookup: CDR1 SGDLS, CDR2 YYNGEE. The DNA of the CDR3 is TGTGCCAGCAGCGACGAGGGGGTGGGCATCAGGGGGAACACTGAAGCTTTCTTT. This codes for CASSDEGVGIRGNTEAFF.

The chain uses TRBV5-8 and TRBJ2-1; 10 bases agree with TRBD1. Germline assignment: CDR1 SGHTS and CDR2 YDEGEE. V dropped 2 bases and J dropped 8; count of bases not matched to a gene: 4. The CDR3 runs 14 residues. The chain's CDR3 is CASSFSTGGHEQFF. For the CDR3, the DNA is TGTGCCAGCAGCTTCTCGACAGGGGGCCATGAGCAGTTCTTC.

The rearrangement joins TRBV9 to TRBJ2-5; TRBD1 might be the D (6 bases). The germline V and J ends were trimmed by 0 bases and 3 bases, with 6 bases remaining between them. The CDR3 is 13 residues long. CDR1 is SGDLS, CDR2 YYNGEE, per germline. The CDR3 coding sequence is TGTGCCAGCAGCGTAGGGACAGAAGAGACCCAGTACTTC. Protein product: CASSVGTEETQYF.

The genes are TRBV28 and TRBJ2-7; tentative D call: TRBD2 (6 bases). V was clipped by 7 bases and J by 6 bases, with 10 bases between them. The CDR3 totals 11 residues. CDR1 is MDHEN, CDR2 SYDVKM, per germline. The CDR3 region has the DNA TGTGCCAGCACCACCGGGGGCGAGCAGTACTTC. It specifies CASTTGGEQYF.

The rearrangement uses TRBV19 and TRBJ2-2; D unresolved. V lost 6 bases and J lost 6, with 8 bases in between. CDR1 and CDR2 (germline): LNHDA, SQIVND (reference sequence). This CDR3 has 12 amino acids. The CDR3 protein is CASSRSAGELFF. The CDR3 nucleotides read TGTGCCAGTAGCAGATCCGCCGGGGAGCTGTTTTTT.

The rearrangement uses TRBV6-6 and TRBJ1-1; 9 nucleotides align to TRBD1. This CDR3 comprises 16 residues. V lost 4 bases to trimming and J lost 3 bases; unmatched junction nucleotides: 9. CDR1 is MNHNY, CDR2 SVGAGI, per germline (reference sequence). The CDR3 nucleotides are TGTGCCAGCAGTTCCTGGGACAGGGAAAGGGACACTGAAGCTTTCTTT. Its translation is CASSSWDRERDTEAFF.

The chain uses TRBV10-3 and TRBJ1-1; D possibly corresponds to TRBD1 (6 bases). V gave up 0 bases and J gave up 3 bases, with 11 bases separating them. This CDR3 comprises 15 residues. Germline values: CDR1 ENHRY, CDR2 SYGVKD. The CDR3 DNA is TGTGCCATCAGTGAGTCCGGCAGGGGATACACTGAAGCTTTCTTT. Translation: CAISESGRGYTEAFF.